This passage covers 4 T cell receptor beta chains from one sample sequenced in a study of T cell responses to AZD1222 COVID-19 vaccine. TCRdb keeps only in-frame clones here, not all; method: immunoSEQ multiplex PCR. The sample records under 170,000 clones, roughly 90% being singletons. The sequencing used peripheral blood, collected 28 days after the second AZD1222 dose. The receptors stem from an adult who received the AZD1222 COVID-19 vaccine.

The chain has TRBV5-1 and TRBJ1-3; 8 positions agree with TRBD1. The CDR3 has 14 amino acids. Germline lookup yields CDR1 SGHRS and CDR2 YFSETQ. J lost 4 bases, V lost 0 bases, and 0 bases had no gene match. Here the CDR3 reads CASSLDRGGNTIYF. CDR3 sequence (DNA): TGCGCCAGCAGCTTGGACAGGGGGGGAAACACCATATATTTT.

This chain uses TRBV5-4 with TRBJ1-6; D might be TRBD1 (5 bases). The CDR3 has 16 amino acids. V shed 4 bases and J shed 6 bases, with 17 bases lying between them. CDR1 and CDR2 from the germline V gene are SGHNT and YYREEE (reference sequence). CDR3 DNA: TGTGCCAGCAGCGGACGACCGGGACCCAGTAATTCACCCCTCCACTTT. This sequence encodes CASSGRPGPSNSPLHF.

The genes are TRBV5-1 and TRBJ2-3; 8 bases are a match to TRBD2. Trimming cost V 3 bases and J 3 bases; bases outside gene matches: 6. In germline, CDR1 is SGHRS, CDR2 YFSETQ. This CDR3 contains 15 residues. CDR3 sequence: CASSSGTRNTDTQYF. The CDR3 DNA follows: TGCGCCAGCAGCTCCGGGACTAGAAATACAGATACGCAGTATTTT.

This sequence joins TRBV19 and TRBJ1-5; the D gene is possibly TRBD1 (6 bases). The CDR3 loop spans 14 amino acids. V was trimmed by 4 bases and J by 5 bases, leaving 12 bases between them. CDR1 LNHDA and CDR2 SQIVND come from the germline V gene (reference sequence). The CDR3 sequence: CASSNRQAHQPQHF. DNA for the CDR3: TGTGCCAGTAGTAACAGACAGGCCCATCAGCCCCAGCATTTT.